This TCR beta chain was captured by sequencing in a study of blood T cell repertoires in COVID-19. Whole-study context: COVID-19 samples collected from the United States, Italy and Spain covered acute and convalescent phases. PBMCs, B-cell-depleted T cells, or T cells were the source of the cDNA or gDNA that made up the material.

As handled by the study authors: Reference gene primer amplification gave estimated nucleated cell counts. TCRdb's copy holds only in-frame clones and misses some; the assay was immunoSEQ multiplex PCR. V, J and clone size derive from that table, while D and trimming were established from the DNA sequence. The data show some 100,000 clones, approximately 90% seen once. Trimming at V came to 4 bases and at J to 2 bases, leaving 6 bases not matched to a gene. This CDR3 contains 15 residues. Germline CDR1 is SGHTA and CDR2 is FQGTGA. Sequencing was carried out using peripheral blood. The chain joins TRBV7-3 to TRBJ1-1, with TRBD1 identical over 8 bases. This clonotype was sampled from a human donor in a cohort sampled during active COVID-19. CDR3 in amino acids: CASSSSGQENTEAFF. DNA of the CDR3: TGTGCCAGCAGCTCCTCGGGACAGGAAAACACTGAAGCTTTCTTT. Full variable domain (outside the CDR3, taken from reference TRBV7-3 and TRBJ1-1): GAGVSQTPSNKVTEKGKYVELRCDPISGHTALYWYRQSLGQGPEFLIYFQGTGAADDSGLPNDRFFAVRPEGSVSTLKIQRTERGDSAVYLCASSSSGQENTEAFFGQGTRLTVV.